Detailed here is one T cell receptor (beta chain). Its antigen is currently unknown. This entry comes from a study of cytomegalovirus exposure and HLA in healthy donors. Trimming removed 5 bases from V and 4 bases from J; junction bases left unmatched: 8. The CDR3 totals 15 residues. The V gene's germline CDR1 is MNHEY and CDR2 SMNVEV (reference sequence). Study-level findings and limits: The authors later found HLA-associated TCR beta chains more clonally expanded than equally common others.

PCR was performed using 60 Vbeta and 13 Jbeta primers. Produced via immunoSEQ multiplex PCR; TCRdb's table is partial and in-frame only. The profile covers 79,000 or so clones, with 65% to 85% appearing a single time and about 15% taken by the ten largest. Sequencing input: PBMCs. The sequence was obtained from a woman between 40 and 50 years old in good health and CMV-seropositive. This chain links TRBV27 with TRBJ1-2; TRBD1 matches at 9 bases. Written as DNA, the CDR3 is TGTGCCAGCAGTACAAGGGACAGGGACAGCTATGGCTACACCTTC. It codes for CASSTRDRDSYGYTF.